This TCR beta chain was captured by sequencing in a study of blood T cell repertoires in COVID-19. Only in-frame clones appear in the TCRdb table, and some are missing; sequencing was by immunoSEQ multiplex PCR. The repertoire includes about 380,000 clones, 88% of them detected once, and more than 0.95% sits in the top ten. CDR3 length: 15 amino acids. V shed 0 bases and J 4 bases; nucleotides not matched to a gene: 6. The V gene's germline CDR1 is MNHNY and CDR2 SVGAGI (reference sequence). Each participant's cohort was designated according to participant-reported clinical history. Specimen: PBMCs or T cells enriched from blood (not recorded which). The TCR was taken from a woman under 30 who had recovered from COVID-19. The chain couples TRBV6-6 to TRBJ2-7; 7 bases are shared with TRBD1. CDR3 amino acids: CASSYSSDRAYEQYF. The CDR3 DNA sequence: TGTGCCAGCAGTTACTCGAGTGACAGGGCTTACGAGCAGTACTTC.